This T cell receptor beta chain is drawn from a study of blood T cell repertoires in COVID-19. Turning to the study itself: Sites in the United States, Italy and Spain provided acute and convalescent COVID-19 samples. In each case, the material was cDNA or gDNA derived from T cells, B-cell-depleted T cells, or PBMCs.

During active infection, Seattle patients enrolled and were then monitored through disease. Germline V lookup: CDR1 MDHEN, CDR2 SYDVKM. This CDR3 is built from 15 residues. Trimming pared 6 bases from V and 1 base from J, leaving 15 bases between. In the study's own analysis: Amplification of reference gene primers provided the estimated nucleated cell counts. The assay was immunoSEQ multiplex PCR, and TCRdb's table has in-frame clones only and misses some. V and J calls and clone size follow that table, whereas D and trimming were derived from the DNA. This table holds about 210,000 clones, approximately 81% found once.

The chain recombines TRBV28 with TRBJ1-2, with D tentatively TRBD1 (6 bases). The sample taken for sequencing was peripheral blood. This receptor was taken from a woman older than 75 with COVID-19, enrolled during active disease. The CDR3 bases are TGTGCCAGCAGCCCGGGGGGGGCCGTTAACTATGGCTACACCTTC. This encodes CASSPGGAVNYGYTF.